This T cell receptor (beta chain) was sequenced during a study of regulatory T cells in long-lasting Graves disease. The table lists this clonotype with many counts. As for time point: newly diagnosed GD, antithyroid drugs for less than 3 months. Scientists built the TCR library using RNA that was extracted from PBMCs. In building TCR beta libraries, iRepertoire HTBI primers were used together with Arm-PCR of CDR3 regions. MiXCR, applied by TCRdb to the multiplex PCR reads, yields one record per CDR3 protein. Of 400,000 to 500,000 distinct CDR3 sequences in the sample, about a sixth were seen once. The germline V gene encodes CDR1 SGHTA and CDR2 FQGNSA. CDR3 length equals 14 residues. V gave up 8 bases and J gave up 3 bases; unmatched junction bases: 7. The sample was also reused in another study, on T cells in Graves' hyperthyroidism and ophthalmopathy.

The TCR originated in a woman aged 18-29 years with Graves disease. The V gene is TRBV7-2, the J gene TRBJ2-7, with 10 bases identical to TRBD1. Sequencing used peripheral blood mononuclear cells (PBMCs), obtained at new diagnosis, from a patient treated with antithyroid drugs. The CDR3 loop is CASSPRTGGYEQYF. CDR3 nucleotides: TGTGCCAGCTCACCCAGGACAGGGGGCTACGAGCAGTACTTC.